One and the same sample provided the 7 T cell receptor beta chains below, sequenced in a study of blood T cell repertoires in COVID-19. Profiling relied on immunoSEQ multiplex PCR, and the TCRdb table lists in-frame clones only, not all of them. Among about 160,000 clones, approximately 88% were seen once, and the ten largest hold 13% to 15%. Material for sequencing was peripheral blood. The receptors here all came from a young man with active or convalescent COVID-19.

The chain combines TRBV18 with TRBJ2-3; possibly TRBD2 for D (5 bases). The CDR3 has 21 amino acids. The germline V gene encodes CDR1 KGHSH and CDR2 LQKENI. Trimming took 2 bases from V and 0 from J, leaving 27 bases between them. As DNA, the CDR3 is TGTGCCAGCTCACCAGTCTCCCCGGGATCCTTACGACACTCTAGCACAGATACGCAGTATTTT. Protein product: CASSPVSPGSLRHSSTDTQYF.

The chain uses TRBV28 and TRBJ1-2, with TRBD1 matching 7 bases. Germline lookup yields CDR1 MDHEN and CDR2 SYDVKM. V gave up 7 bases and J gave up 7 bases; unmatched junction bases: 9. This CDR3 contains 13 residues. The CDR3 here is CASTQGGVRGYTF. In nucleotides, the CDR3 is TGTGCCAGCACCCAGGGGGGTGTCCGTGGCTACACCTTC.

The V call is TRBV2, the J call TRBJ2-5, with D unclear. V lost 3 bases to trimming and J lost 6 bases, with 23 bases between them. Germline V gives CDR1 SNHLY, CDR2 FYNNEI. This CDR3 spans 17 amino acids. CDR3 amino acids: CASSESPGSARRKTQYF. The CDR3 DNA reads as TGTGCCAGCAGTGAGAGCCCCGGTTCAGCGAGACGAAAGACCCAGTACTTC.

The rearrangement links TRBV18 to TRBJ1-1, with a tentative D call TRBD1 (5 bases). V lost 6 bases to trimming and J lost 6 bases, with 17 bases between them. This CDR3 is 14 amino acids long. The germline CDR1 and CDR2 sequences are KGHSH and LQKENI. The DNA of the CDR3 is TGTGCCAGCTCGCCCCGTGGGGGGTCGTCTGAAGCTTTCTTT. This codes for CASSPRGGSSEAFF.

This clone turned up a few times. V and J are TRBV6-5 and TRBJ1-2; 7 bases agree with TRBD1. The CDR3 spans 15 residues. The V and J ends lost 2 bases and 0 bases, in that order; junction bases with no gene match: 3. Germline lookup yields CDR1 MNHEY and CDR2 SVGAGI. CDR3 bases: TGTGCCAGCAGTTACGCGGGACAGCCTAACTATGGCTACACCTTC. Translating it yields CASSYAGQPNYGYTF.

V usage is TRBV5-4 and J usage is TRBJ1-2; 7 positions match TRBD1. The CDR3 runs to 15 residues. The trim removed 0 bases at V and 4 bases at J, leaving 6 bases unmatched. CDR1 is SGHNT, CDR2 YYREEE, per germline (reference sequence). The CDR3 is CASSLGGQTTYGYTF. DNA for the CDR3: TGTGCCAGCAGCTTGGGGGGACAGACTACCTATGGCTACACCTTC. The variable domain in full, completed from reference TRBV5-4 and TRBJ1-2, reads ETGVTQSPTHLIKTRGQQVTLRCSSQSGHNTVSWYQQALGQGPQFIFQYYREEENGRGNFPPRFSGLQFPNYSSELNVNALELDDSALYLCASSLGGQTTYGYTFGSGTRLTVV.

The V and J genes are TRBV6-5 and TRBJ2-1, with 8 bases lining up with TRBD1. The CDR3 loop spans 15 amino acids. The germline gives CDR1 MNHEY, CDR2 SVGAGI. Losses at the gene ends were 2 bases for V and 6 bases for J; bases not matched to a gene: 6. As DNA, the CDR3 is TGTGCCAGCAGTTACAGAGGACAGGGCCCCAATGAGCAGTTCTTC. It codes for CASSYRGQGPNEQFF.